Sequencing of this TCR beta chain was carried out in a study of blood T cell repertoires in COVID-19. Background on the study: The samples span acute and convalescent COVID-19 from the United States, Italy and Spain. T cells, B-cell-depleted T cells, or PBMCs supplied cDNA or gDNA.

Measured with immunoSEQ multiplex PCR; TCRdb has only the in-frame clones, and not every one. The sample shows nearly 60,000 clones, nearly 90% of them seen only once. This CDR3 contains 13 residues. The germline V gene has CDR1 SQVTM and CDR2 ANQGSEA. With 7 bases removed from V and 4 bases from J, the gap between germline ends came to 15 bases. J is TRBJ2-3 and V is TRBV29-1, with D possibly matching TRBD2 (5 bases). The sample comprised peripheral blood. The sequence was obtained from a man in his 60s with active COVID-19. For the CDR3, the DNA is TGCAGCGCCCACAGCGGTTTGGCAGATACGCAGTATTTT. As protein: CSAHSGLADTQYF.